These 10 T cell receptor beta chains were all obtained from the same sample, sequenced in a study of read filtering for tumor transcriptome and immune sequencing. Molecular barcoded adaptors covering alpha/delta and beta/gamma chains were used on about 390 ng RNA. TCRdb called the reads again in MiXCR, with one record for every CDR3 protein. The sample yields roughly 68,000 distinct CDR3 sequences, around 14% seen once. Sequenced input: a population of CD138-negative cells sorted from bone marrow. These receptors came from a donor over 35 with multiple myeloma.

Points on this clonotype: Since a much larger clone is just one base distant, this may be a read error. The CDR3 region has the DNA TGCAGCGTTAGTGACAGGGGTCGAGAGACCCAGTACTTC. Translating gives CSVSDRGRETQYF. This chain links TRBV29-1 with TRBJ2-5; TRBD1 matches at 8 bases. V was pared by 5 bases and J by 4 bases, with 6 bases of the junction left unmatched. This CDR3 has 13 amino acids. CDR1 is SQVTM, CDR2 ANQGSEA, per germline.

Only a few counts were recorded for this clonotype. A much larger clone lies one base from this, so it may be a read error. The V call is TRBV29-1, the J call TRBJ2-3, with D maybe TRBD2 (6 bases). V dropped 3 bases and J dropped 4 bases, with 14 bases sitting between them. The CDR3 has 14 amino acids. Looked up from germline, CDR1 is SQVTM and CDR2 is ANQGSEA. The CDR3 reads CSVESGELADTQYF. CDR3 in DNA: TGCAGCGTTGAGTCGGGGGAACTAGCAGATACGCAGTATTTT.

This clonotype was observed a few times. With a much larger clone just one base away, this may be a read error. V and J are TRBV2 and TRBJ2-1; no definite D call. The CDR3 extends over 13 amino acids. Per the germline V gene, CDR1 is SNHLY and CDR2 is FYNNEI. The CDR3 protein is CASSEADKNGQFF. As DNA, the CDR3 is TGTGCCAGCAGTGAAGCGGATAAGAATGGGCAGTTCTTC.

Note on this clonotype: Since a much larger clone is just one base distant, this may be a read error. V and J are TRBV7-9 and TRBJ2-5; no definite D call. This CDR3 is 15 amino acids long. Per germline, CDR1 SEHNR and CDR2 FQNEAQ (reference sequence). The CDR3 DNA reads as TGTGCCAGCAGCGGGAACAATTGGGCTGGAGAGACCCAGCACTTC. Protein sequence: CASSGNNWAGETQHF.

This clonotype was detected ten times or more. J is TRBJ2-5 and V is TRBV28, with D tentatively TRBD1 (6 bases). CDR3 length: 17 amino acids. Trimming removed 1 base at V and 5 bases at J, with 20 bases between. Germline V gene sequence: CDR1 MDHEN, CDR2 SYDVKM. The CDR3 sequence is CASSLSQGRLSGETQYF. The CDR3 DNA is TGTGCCAGCAGTTTATCACAGGGTAGACTCTCCGGGGAGACCCAGTACTTC.

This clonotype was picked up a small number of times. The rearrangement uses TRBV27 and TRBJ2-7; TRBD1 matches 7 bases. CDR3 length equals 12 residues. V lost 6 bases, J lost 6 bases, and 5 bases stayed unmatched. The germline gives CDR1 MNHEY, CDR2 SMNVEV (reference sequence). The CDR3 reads CASSLQGFEQYF. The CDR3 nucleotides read TGTGCCAGCAGCCTACAGGGGTTCGAGCAGTACTTC.

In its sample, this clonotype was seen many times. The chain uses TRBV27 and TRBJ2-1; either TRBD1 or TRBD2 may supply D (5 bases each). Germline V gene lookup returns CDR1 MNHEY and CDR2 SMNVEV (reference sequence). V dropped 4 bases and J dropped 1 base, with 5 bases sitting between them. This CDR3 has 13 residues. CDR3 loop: CASSWGSYNEQFF. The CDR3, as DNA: TGTGCCAGCAGTTGGGGGTCCTACAATGAGCAGTTCTTC.

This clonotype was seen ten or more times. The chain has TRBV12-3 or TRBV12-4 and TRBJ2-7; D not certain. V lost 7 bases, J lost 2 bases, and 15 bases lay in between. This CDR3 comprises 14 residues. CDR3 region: CASNSGLRAYEQYF. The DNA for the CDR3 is TGTGCCAGCAACTCCGGTCTCCGGGCCTACGAGCAGTACTTC.

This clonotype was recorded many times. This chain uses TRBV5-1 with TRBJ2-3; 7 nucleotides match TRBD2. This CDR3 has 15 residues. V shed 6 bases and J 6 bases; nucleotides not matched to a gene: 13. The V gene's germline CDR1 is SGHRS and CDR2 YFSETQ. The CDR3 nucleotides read TGCGCCAGCACAGCTCGAGGCGGGAGTATGGATACGCAGTATTTT. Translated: CASTARGGSMDTQYF.

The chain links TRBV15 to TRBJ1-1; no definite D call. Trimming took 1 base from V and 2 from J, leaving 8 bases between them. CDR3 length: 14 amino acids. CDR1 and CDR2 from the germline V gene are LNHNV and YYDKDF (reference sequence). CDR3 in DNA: TGTGCCACCAGCAGAGCTCGCCCCAACACTGAAGCTTTCTTT. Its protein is CATSRARPNTEAFF.